The clone carrying this T cell receptor beta chain was picked up a small number of times. The germline CDR1 and CDR2 sequences are SGHDT and YYEEEE. After removal of 4 bases from V and 1 base from J, the junction contained 8 bases not matched to a gene. The CDR3 contains 16 residues. Residents of around 24 US areas, aged about 18 to 95 years, made up the participants. Self-reported history from a screening survey and questionnaire set each donor's cohort. Recovered status in Cohort 3 required two negative PCRs, clearance, or symptom resolution. These data originate in a study of blood T cell repertoires in COVID-19. The overall study: From T cells, B-cell-depleted T cells, or PBMCs came the material, which was cDNA or gDNA.

Generated by immunoSEQ multiplex PCR, the TCRdb table keeps only in-frame clones and is missing some. This repertoire shows roughly 520,000 clones, around 87% found once; its top ten account for less than 2%. The specimen was PBMCs or T cells enriched from blood (not recorded which). The genes are TRBV5-6 and TRBJ1-1, with 9 bases identical to TRBD1. The receptor comes from a woman between 40 and 50 years old who had recovered from COVID-19. CDR3 DNA sequence: TGTGCCAGCAGCAAAACAGGGGGCGGATCGAACACTGAAGCTTTCTTT. Residues: CASSKTGGGSNTEAFF.